Described below is a single TCR beta chain sequence and its context. A read error may account for a junction end that differs from germline. The source of the sample is a study of tumor-infiltrating lymphocytes in oesophageal squamous cell carcinoma. TCRdb independently ran MiXCR on the PCR reads; one entry per CDR3 protein. The sample lists 15,000 to 25,000 distinct CDR3 sequences, roughly 43% occurring once. This sequence originates from a male donor with esophageal squamous cell carcinoma. Source material: normal esophageal tissue next to the tumor.

CDR3 sequence (DNA): TGTGCCAGCAGCCCCCGGGACGGCTCACCCCTCCACTTC. Translating gives CASSPRDGSPLHF. V usage is TRBV7-8 and J usage is TRBJ2-1; D may match TRBD1 or TRBD2 (5 bases each). The length of the CDR3 is 13 residues. Germline CDR1 is SGHVS and CDR2 is FQNEAQ. The variable domain in full, with the rest retrieved from reference TRBV7-8 and TRBJ2-1, is GAGVSQSPRYKVAKRGQDVALRCDPISGHVSLFWYQQALGQGPEFLTYFQNEAQLDKSGLPSDRFFAERPEGSVSTLKIQRTQQEDSAVYLCASSPRDGSPLHFGPGTRLTVL.